This T cell receptor (beta chain) was identified in a study of CXCR3-negative and CXCR3-positive naive CD8 T cells. Study as a whole: Each library held about 1.5 +/- 0.3 million TRB reads, 120 million to 150 million in total. Findings and limits, study-wide: The study found more hydrophobic TRB CDR3s in CXCR3-positive naive cells than in CXCR3-negative naive cells.

Worth noting for this clonotype: Its cognate antigen is unknown.

Through 5' RACE with UMI labels, the TRB cDNA libraries were prepared. TCRdb reanalyzed the 5' RACE reads and collapses them to one entry per CDR3 protein, without DNA. The table lists about 130,000 distinct CDR3 sequences, with about 0.44% in the top ten. The CDR3 is 18 amino acids. Per germline, CDR1 WNHNN and CDR2 SYGVQD (reference sequence). Sequencing was carried out using naive CXCR3- CD8+ T cells from blood. Subset here: CD45RO-CCR7+CD27+CD95- naive CD8+ T cells lacking CXCR3 (TNR3-). The chain combines TRBV10-1 with TRBJ2-3; TCRdb's assignment of TRBD2 cannot be checked, as there is no DNA. The sequence derives from a human donor in good health. Some clones in this sample may be carry-over from other donors' samples. This CDR3 reads CASSGGLAGEPSPDTQYF.